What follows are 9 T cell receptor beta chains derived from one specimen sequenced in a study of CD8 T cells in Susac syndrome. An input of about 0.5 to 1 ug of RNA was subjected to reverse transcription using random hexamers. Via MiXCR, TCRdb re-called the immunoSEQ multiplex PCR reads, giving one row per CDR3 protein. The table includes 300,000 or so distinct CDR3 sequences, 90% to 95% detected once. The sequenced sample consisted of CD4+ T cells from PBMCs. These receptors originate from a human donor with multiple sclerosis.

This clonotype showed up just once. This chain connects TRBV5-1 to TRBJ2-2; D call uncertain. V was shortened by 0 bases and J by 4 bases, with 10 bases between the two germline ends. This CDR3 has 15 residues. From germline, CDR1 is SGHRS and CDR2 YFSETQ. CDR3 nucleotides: TGCGCCAGCAGCTTGGGGCAGACCGGCACCGGGGAGCTGTTTTTT. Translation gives CASSLGQTGTGELFF. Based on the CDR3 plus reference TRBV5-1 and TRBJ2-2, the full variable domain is KAGVTQTPRYLIKTRGQQVTLSCSPISGHRSVSWYQQTPGQGLQFLFEYFSETQRNKGNFPGRFSGRQFSNSRSEMNVSTLELGDSALYLCASSLGQTGTGELFFGEGSRLTVL.

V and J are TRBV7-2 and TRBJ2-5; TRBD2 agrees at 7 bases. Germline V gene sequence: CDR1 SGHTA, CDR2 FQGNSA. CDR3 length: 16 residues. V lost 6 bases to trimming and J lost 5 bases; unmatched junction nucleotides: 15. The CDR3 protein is CASRPRGVGTVETQYF. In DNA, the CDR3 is TGTGCCAGCAGACCTCGGGGGGTCGGGACTGTGGAGACCCAGTACTTC.

As DNA, the CDR3 is TGTGCCAGTAGTATTTTGGGGGGGGATGTCGAGCAGTACTTC. Translated, it gives CASSILGGDVEQYF. This chain links TRBV19 with TRBJ2-7; 7 bases agree with TRBD2. This CDR3 has 14 residues. With V trimmed by 3 bases and J by 6 bases, 8 bases remained unmatched. Germline V lookup: CDR1 LNHDA, CDR2 SQIVND (reference sequence).

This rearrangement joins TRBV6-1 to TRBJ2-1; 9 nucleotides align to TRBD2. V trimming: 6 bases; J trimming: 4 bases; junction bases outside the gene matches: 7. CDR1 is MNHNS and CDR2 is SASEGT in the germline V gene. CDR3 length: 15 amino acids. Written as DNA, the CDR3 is TGTGCCAGCAGAGATAGGACTAGCGCGTACAATGAGCAGTTCTTC. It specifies CASRDRTSAYNEQFF.

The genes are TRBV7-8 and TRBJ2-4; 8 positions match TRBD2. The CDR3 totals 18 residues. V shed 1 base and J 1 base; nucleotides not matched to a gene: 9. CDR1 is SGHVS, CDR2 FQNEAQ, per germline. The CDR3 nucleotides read TGTGCCAGCAGCTTAGGGTGGTTCAGCGGGGGTGCCAAAAACATTCAGTACTTC. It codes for CASSLGWFSGGAKNIQYF. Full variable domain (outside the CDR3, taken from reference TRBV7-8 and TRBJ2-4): GAGVSQSPRYKVAKRGQDVALRCDPISGHVSLFWYQQALGQGPEFLTYFQNEAQLDKSGLPSDRFFAERPEGSVSTLKIQRTQQEDSAVYLCASSLGWFSGGAKNIQYFGAGTRLSVL.

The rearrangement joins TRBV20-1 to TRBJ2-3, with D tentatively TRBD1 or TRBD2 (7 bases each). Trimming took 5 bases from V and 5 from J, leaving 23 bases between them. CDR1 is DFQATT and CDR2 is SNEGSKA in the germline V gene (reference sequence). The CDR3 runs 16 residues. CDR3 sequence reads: CSAEGGRTPGGDTQYF. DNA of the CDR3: TGCAGTGCTGAGGGGGGGAGGACCCCAGGGGGAGATACGCAGTATTTT.

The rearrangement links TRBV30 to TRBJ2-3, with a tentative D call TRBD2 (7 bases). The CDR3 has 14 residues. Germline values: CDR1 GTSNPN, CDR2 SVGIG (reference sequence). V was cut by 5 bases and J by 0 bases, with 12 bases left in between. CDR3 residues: CAWSGGLSTDTQYF. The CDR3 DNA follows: TGTGCCTGGTCCGGGGGGCTTAGCACAGATACGCAGTATTTT.

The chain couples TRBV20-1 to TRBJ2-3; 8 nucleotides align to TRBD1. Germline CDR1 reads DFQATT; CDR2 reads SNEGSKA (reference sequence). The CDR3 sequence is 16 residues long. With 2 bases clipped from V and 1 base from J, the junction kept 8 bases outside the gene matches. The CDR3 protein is CSARPGGLMRTDTQYF. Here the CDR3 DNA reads TGCAGTGCTAGACCAGGGGGCCTAATGCGCACAGATACGCAGTATTTT.

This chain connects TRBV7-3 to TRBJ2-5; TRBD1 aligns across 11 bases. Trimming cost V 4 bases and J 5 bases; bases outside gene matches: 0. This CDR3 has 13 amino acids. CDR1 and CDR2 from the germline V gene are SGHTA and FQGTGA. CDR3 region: CASSWDRGETQYF. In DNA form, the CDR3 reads TGTGCCAGCAGCTGGGACAGGGGGGAGACCCAGTACTTC.